The subject of this entry is one T cell receptor (beta chain). The CDR3 is made up of 14 amino acids. The V gene's germline CDR1 is SEHNR and CDR2 FQNEAQ (reference sequence). V trimming: 7 bases; J trimming: 7 bases; junction bases outside the gene matches: 7. TCRdb re-derived calls from the RT-PCR reads in MiXCR, one entry per CDR3 protein. The sample yields about 700,000 distinct CDR3 sequences, approximately 14% seen once. The sequencing input was memory CD4+ T cells from blood. This TCR derives from a female donor in good health, serving as a healthy control. The rearrangement links TRBV7-9 to TRBJ1-4; 9 bases map to TRBD1. Here the CDR3 reads CASNRGQGGEKLFF. The CDR3 coding sequence is TGTGCCAGCAACCGGGGACAGGGTGGTGAAAAACTGTTTTTT. Full variable domain (remainder filled in from reference TRBV7-9 and TRBJ1-4): DTGVSQNPRHKITKRGQNVTFRCDPISEHNRLYWYRQTLGQGPEFLTYFQNEAQLEKSRLLSDRFSAERPKGSFSTLEIQRTEQGDSAMYLCASNRGQGGEKLFFGSGTQLSVL.